This entry features one TCR beta chain sequence. Its antigen is unknown. Per-base qualities were not stored, and no clone one base away is much larger. For repertoire sequencing, TCR beta CDR3 regions were amplified from RNA transcripts. A first-round RT-PCR used HTBI primers with the Qiagen OneStep RT-PCR kit, followed by a second-round multiplex PCR, size selection and purification. Sequencing of the libraries was carried out on an Illumina HiSeq2000 in paired-end mode with 100 bp reads. On the study's bioinformatics: SOAPnuke was used for read processing, and reads with adapters, uncalled bases, a mean Phred below 15, or no exact constant-primer or identifier match were discarded. COPE v1.2.5 was used to merge high-quality paired reads. Each unique nucleotide sequence was treated as a clonotype, and MiTCR v1.1 was used to align the clonotypes to the IMGT TRB V, D and J references. The analysis was limited to V-J combinations with a frequency above 0.0001, which together covered 98% to 99.2% of repertoires. For each V-J combination, a TCR clonal expansion and chaos score was defined as F50 clonal expansion divided by the chaos observed in the TCRdist matrix. Welch's t-statistics and random forest were used to reduce the features to about 12 V-J combinations, which were then used as input to a naive Bayes classifier. The Morisita-Horn index was used to measure how similar the thyroid and blood repertoires were. Using fastp trimming at Q25 and MiXCR clonotype assembly, TCRdb reanalyzed the public sequencing data and kept in-frame beta chains. Every CDR3 protein is listed once, alongside the most common genes and DNA of its rows. The V and J calls were not made by the authors but by TCRdb's processing. Here the sample has about 400,000 distinct CDR3 sequences; around 19% occur a single time. The top ten constitute roughly 1.5% of the sample.

This sample is drawn from a study of Graves' ophthalmopathy and Graves' hyperthyroidism (dated by TCRdb to between 2017 and 2018). In terms of the full investigation: Peripheral blood was collected at initial diagnosis, prior to any treatment. TCR beta repertoire signatures were used to distinguish Graves' ophthalmopathy from Graves' hyperthyroidism and to predict progression to ophthalmopathy. In total, 135 blood samples were TCR-sequenced: around 42 ophthalmopathy, 80 or so hyperthyroidism and about 17 hyperthyroidism-to-ophthalmopathy patients. To explore V-J signatures that separate ophthalmopathy from hyperthyroidism, a discovery set of 100 patients was enrolled, consisting of 43 with ophthalmopathy and approximately 60 with stable hyperthyroidism. An independent validation cohort comprised about 20 hyperthyroidism patients and around 16 patients who later progressed from hyperthyroidism to ophthalmopathy. In about six hyperthyroidism patients, the T-cell repertoire of thyroid tissue was compared with the T-cell repertoire of blood. Once sampling was done, hyperthyroidism patients were given methimazole at a starting dose of 30 mg daily, while ophthalmopathy patients were given high-dose intravenous methylprednisolone. The 75 to 100 discovery patients were divided at random into training and test sets in a 7:3 ratio. What the research found in general, with its limitations: No statistical method was used to predetermine the sample size, and group allocation was not hidden from the investigators. The 13-signature model separated ophthalmopathy from stable hyperthyroidism with roughly 90% sensitivity and almost 84% specificity in cross-validation, and 80%/75% in the test set. In validation, the model predicted ophthalmopathy progression with roughly 68% sensitivity and about 77% specificity; 12 predicted patients were CT-confirmed with GO in a median of 6.5 months. Most expanded thyroid clonotypes with a frequency above 0.001 also appeared in blood, which suggests that blood repertoires may reflect the immune response in the thyroid.

Spanning cysteine to phenylalanine, the CDR3 consists of 13 amino acids. Here the CDR3 DNA is all that survives: 39 bases in frame from base 1. Trimmed from V: 2 bases; trimmed from J: 11 bases; junction bases lacking a gene match: 7. CDR1 and CDR2 are drawn from the germline V gene: MNHEY, SVGAGI. The ophthalmopathy patients had moderately to severely active disease, with a Clinical Activity Score of 3 or higher, a NOSPECS grade of 4 or higher, and a disease duration of less than 3 months. Patients with other autoimmune diseases, uncontrolled infections, pregnancy or lactation were excluded from the study. Clinical symptoms, serum thyroxine, TRAb, thyroid ultrasound and orbital computed tomography were used for diagnosis. Ficoll-Paque density gradient centrifugation was used to isolate PBMCs from around 10 ml of fresh peripheral blood. Total RNA was extracted with Trizol reagent and quality-checked on an Agilent 2100 Bioanalyzer.

Sequencing was carried out using peripheral blood. The chain employs TRBV6-5 and TRBJ1-1; 8 bases in the junction line up with TRBD1. This sequence originates from a young woman with Graves' ophthalmopathy. Donor details come from another sample of the same person, matched by shared clones. CDR3 protein: CASSYGQGMEAFF. In nucleotide form, the sequence is TGTGCCAGCAGTTACGGACAGGGAATGGAGGCTTTCTTT.